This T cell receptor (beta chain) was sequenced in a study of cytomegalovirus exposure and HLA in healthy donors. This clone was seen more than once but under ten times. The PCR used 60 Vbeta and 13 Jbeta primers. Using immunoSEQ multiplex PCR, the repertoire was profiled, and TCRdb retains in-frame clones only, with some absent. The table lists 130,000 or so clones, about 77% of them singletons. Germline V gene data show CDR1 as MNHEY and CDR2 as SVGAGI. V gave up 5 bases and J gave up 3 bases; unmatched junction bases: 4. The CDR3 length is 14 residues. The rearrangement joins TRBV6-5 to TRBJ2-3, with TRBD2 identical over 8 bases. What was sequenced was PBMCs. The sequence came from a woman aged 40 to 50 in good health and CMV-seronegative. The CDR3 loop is CASSPRLATDTQYF. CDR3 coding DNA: TGTGCCAGCAGTCCCCGACTAGCGACAGATACGCAGTATTTT.